These 27 T cell receptor beta chains came from one sample sequenced in a study of T cell changes during pregnancy in multiple sclerosis. Profiled with immunoSEQ multiplex PCR; TCRdb holds only in-frame clones, not every one. This table has some 21,000 clones, 80% to 90% appearing once. Sequenced here: CD8+ T cells from peripheral blood mononuclear cells, sampled in the second trimester of pregnancy. The receptor source for this set is a female donor in good health, enrolled as a control in a pregnancy study.

The chain is built from TRBV9 and TRBJ2-1, with 10 bases matching TRBD1. V trimming: 2 bases; J trimming: 4 bases; junction bases outside the gene matches: 3. This CDR3 has 15 amino acids. The germline V gene has CDR1 SGDLS and CDR2 YYNGEE. CDR3 loop: CASSVRTGGYNEQFF. The DNA of the CDR3 is TGTGCCAGCAGCGTGCGGACAGGGGGGTACAATGAGCAGTTCTTC.

This chain joins TRBV15 and TRBJ2-3, with 9 nucleotides matching TRBD1. CDR1 and CDR2 (germline): LNHNV, YYDKDF (reference sequence). The CDR3 contains 16 residues. V was clipped by 4 bases and J by 6 bases; unmatched bases: 11. For the CDR3, the DNA is TGTGCCACCAGCATTCCTCCGGGACAGGGTTCCGATACGCAGTATTTT. It translates to CATSIPPGQGSDTQYF.

The chain uses TRBV11-2 and TRBJ2-2; no reliable D call. Germline V CDR1 and CDR2: SGHAT, FQNNGV. Trimming cost V 0 bases and J 7 bases, with 12 bases left between them. The CDR3 sequence is 15 residues long. The CDR3 nucleotides read TGTGCCAGCAGCTTAGATCTTGAGGATAACGGGGAGCTGTTTTTT. Translating gives CASSLDLEDNGELFF.

J is TRBJ2-1 and V is TRBV4-1, with 10 bases fitting TRBD2. The CDR3 spans 17 residues. From germline, CDR1 is MGHRA and CDR2 YSYEKL. V dropped 4 bases and J dropped 3; count of bases not matched to a gene: 9. This CDR3 is CASSRSILAGNYNEQFF. The CDR3 DNA is TGCGCCAGCAGCCGTAGTATACTAGCGGGAAACTACAATGAGCAGTTCTTC.

The chain links TRBV6-1 to TRBJ2-7; 8 bases match TRBD1. The CDR3 consists of 13 residues. Unmatched junction bases numbered 10, after V lost 8 bases and J lost 7 bases. Germline V gives CDR1 MNHNS, CDR2 SASEGT. The CDR3, as DNA: TGTGCCAGCGGGGACAGGTATTTCAGAGAGCAGTACTTC. Translating gives CASGDRYFREQYF.

J is TRBJ2-3 and V is TRBV4-1, with 8 bases identical to TRBD2. With V trimmed by 0 bases and J by 5 bases, 4 bases remained unmatched. Germline CDR1 is MGHRA and CDR2 is YSYEKL. The CDR3 is 15 residues long. In DNA, the CDR3 is TGCGCCAGCAGCCAAGATATCGGGAGGGGAGATACGCAGTATTTT. It codes for CASSQDIGRGDTQYF.

The gene calls are TRBV27 and TRBJ2-3; 7 bases are a match to TRBD2. V lost 2 bases to trimming and J lost 0 bases; unmatched junction nucleotides: 5. This CDR3 is built from 16 residues. Per the germline V gene, CDR1 is MNHEY and CDR2 is SMNVEV (reference sequence). DNA for the CDR3: TGTGCCAGCAGTTTAAAAACTAGCGTTAGCACAGATACGCAGTATTTT. Encoded protein: CASSLKTSVSTDTQYF.

This rearrangement joins TRBV20-1 to TRBJ2-1; no clear D. The CDR3 is 10 amino acids. The ends were cut back, 3 bases at V and 7 bases at J, with 4 bases in the middle. Germline V gives CDR1 DFQATT, CDR2 SNEGSKA (reference sequence). This CDR3 is CSASRNEQFF. CDR3 nucleotides: TGCAGTGCTAGCCGTAATGAGCAGTTCTTC.

This chain joins TRBV6-1 and TRBJ1-5; TRBD1 matches 7 bases. Per the germline V gene, CDR1 is MNHNS and CDR2 is SASEGT. Losses at the gene ends were 8 bases for V and 8 bases for J; bases not matched to a gene: 9. This CDR3 is 13 amino acids long. The CDR3 DNA is TGTGCCAGCGGGGACAGCCTTCCAAAGCCCCAGCATTTT. This codes for CASGDSLPKPQHF.

This rearrangement joins TRBV6-1 to TRBJ1-2; D unresolved. With 1 base removed from V and 4 bases from J, the gap between germline ends came to 7 bases. The CDR3 runs to 13 residues. The germline gives CDR1 MNHNS, CDR2 SASEGT. This CDR3 is CASSEVRGYGYTF. CDR3 coding DNA: TGTGCCAGCAGTGAAGTCCGAGGCTATGGCTACACCTTC.

V usage is TRBV4-1 and J usage is TRBJ2-4; weak D call: TRBD1 (5 bases). The V gene lost 2 bases and the J gene lost 6 bases, with 11 bases spanning the gap. The CDR3 sequence is 14 residues long. Germline assignment: CDR1 MGHRA and CDR2 YSYEKL. The CDR3 nucleotides read TGCGCCAGCAGCCAACCAGGGCCTACAAACATTCAGTACTTC. The encoded protein is CASSQPGPTNIQYF.

V usage is TRBV6-5 and J usage is TRBJ1-5; 9 nucleotides match TRBD1. This CDR3 is built from 15 residues. The germline V gene encodes CDR1 MNHEY and CDR2 SVGAGI. The J segment lost 4 bases and the V segment lost 6 bases, leaving 7 bases of the junction unmatched. The CDR3 nucleotides read TGTGCCAGCAGACAAACAGGGGGCGTTAATCAGCCCCAGCATTTT. It translates to CASRQTGGVNQPQHF.

This chain joins TRBV7-9 and TRBJ2-3; possible D gene TRBD2, 5 bases. CDR1 is SEHNR, CDR2 FQNEAQ, per germline (reference sequence). CDR3 length equals 14 residues. V shed 5 bases and J shed 2 bases, with 11 bases lying between them. The DNA for the CDR3 is TGTGCCAGCAGCCCAGAGCGGTACACAGATACGCAGTATTTT. It specifies CASSPERYTDTQYF.

The CDR3 protein is CASSRTLSGDYEQYF. CDR3 sequence (DNA): TGTGCCAGCAGTCGGACGCTTAGCGGGGACTACGAGCAGTACTTC. The chain has TRBV6-5 and TRBJ2-7, with 8 bases matching TRBD2. The V and J ends lost 5 bases and 3 bases, in that order; junction bases with no gene match: 9. The CDR3 sequence is 15 residues long. The germline V gene has CDR1 MNHEY and CDR2 SVGAGI.

The CDR3 region has the DNA TGTGCCAGCATATCGGGAACTGAAGCTTTCTTT. Its translation is CASISGTEAFF. The rearrangement joins TRBV28 to TRBJ1-1; no clear D gene. Germline CDR1 MDHEN, CDR2 SYDVKM. V lost 7 bases and J 5 bases, leaving 8 bases between the germline ends. The CDR3 is 11 amino acids.

The chain links TRBV7-8 to TRBJ2-1; 10 nucleotides agree with TRBD2. The V gene's germline CDR1 is SGHVS and CDR2 FQNEAQ. The CDR3 consists of 14 residues. Germline trimming cut 5 bases from V and 9 bases from J; bases unmatched to any gene: 7. As DNA, the CDR3 is TGTGCCAGCAGCCCCATTAGCGGGAGGACTGAGCAGTTCTTC. Its translation is CASSPISGRTEQFF.

The chain joins TRBV6-1 to TRBJ2-3; 15 bases fit TRBD2. CDR1 and CDR2 (germline): MNHNS, SASEGT. The CDR3 has 15 amino acids. V trimming: 8 bases; J trimming: 2 bases; junction bases outside the gene matches: 2. The CDR3 region is CASGLAGGLTDTQYF. The CDR3 DNA reads TGTGCCAGCGGACTAGCGGGGGGGCTCACAGATACGCAGTATTTT.

CDR3 DNA: TGTGCCAGTAGTATAGATCGTACAGGGAGAAAGAAGAAAGCTTTCTTT. Translation: CASSIDRTGRKKKAFF. V is TRBV19 and J is TRBJ1-1, with D possibly being TRBD1 (6 bases). CDR1 is LNHDA, CDR2 SQIVND, per germline (reference sequence). The germline V and J ends were trimmed by 0 bases and 9 bases, with 20 bases remaining between them. The CDR3 runs to 16 residues.

This clone is a singleton in its sample. The chain links TRBV4-1 to TRBJ1-3; D might be TRBD1 (5 bases). V lost 4 bases and J lost 0, with 13 bases in between. Germline CDR1 and CDR2: MGHRA and YSYEKL. The CDR3 runs to 16 residues. CDR3 region: CASSPGSTVSGNTIYF. In DNA, the CDR3 is TGCGCCAGCAGCCCCGGGTCGACAGTCTCTGGAAACACCATATATTTT.

This chain uses TRBV27 with TRBJ1-4; D gene uncertain. The CDR3 spans 16 residues. V lost 2 bases, J lost 0 bases, and 10 bases lay in between. Looked up from germline, CDR1 is MNHEY and CDR2 is SMNVEV (reference sequence). The CDR3 loop reads CASSLSSVTTNEKLFF. The CDR3 coding sequence is TGTGCCAGCAGTTTAAGCAGCGTTACAACTAATGAAAAACTGTTTTTT.

This clone was seen a handful of times. This chain joins TRBV7-9 and TRBJ2-7, with 7 bases fitting TRBD2. This CDR3 is built from 15 residues. The V gene end was trimmed by 2 bases and the J gene end by 3 bases; junction bases not matched to a gene: 7. Germline V gene sequence: CDR1 SEHNR, CDR2 FQNEAQ (reference sequence). The CDR3: CASSLSLAEDYEQYF. In nucleotides, the CDR3 is TGTGCCAGCAGCTTAAGTCTAGCGGAGGACTACGAGCAGTACTTC. Full variable domain (missing parts from reference TRBV7-9 and TRBJ2-7): DTGVSQNPRHKITKRGQNVTFRCDPISEHNRLYWYRQTLGQGPEFLTYFQNEAQLEKSRLLSDRFSAERPKGSFSTLEIQRTEQGDSAMYLCASSLSLAEDYEQYFGPGTRLTVT.

The chain links TRBV11-2 to TRBJ1-3; TRBD1 aligns across 8 bases. The CDR3 contains 17 residues. V gave up 1 base and J gave up 4 bases; unmatched junction bases: 9. Looked up from germline, CDR1 is SGHAT and CDR2 is FQNNGV. The CDR3 protein is CASSLGFGRGLGNTIYF. In DNA, the CDR3 is TGTGCCAGCAGCTTAGGTTTTGGCAGGGGGCTCGGAAACACCATATATTTT.

The rearrangement links TRBV28 to TRBJ1-2, with D perhaps matching TRBD1 (5 bases). V lost 3 bases to trimming and J lost 4 bases, with 12 bases between them. This CDR3 is built from 14 residues. Germline V gene data show CDR1 as MDHEN and CDR2 as SYDVKM. CDR3 protein: CASSFSDSLYGYTF. Here the CDR3 DNA reads TGTGCCAGCAGTTTCTCCGACAGCCTCTATGGCTACACCTTC.

The sample holds one count of this clone. The V and J genes are TRBV4-2 and TRBJ2-6; perhaps TRBD1 as D (5 bases). Trimming took off 0 bases at V and 0 bases at J, with 6 bases between the two ends. CDR1 LGHNA and CDR2 YNFKEQ come from the germline V gene. The CDR3 covers 16 residues. CDR3 residues: CASSQDTGSGANVLTF. Written as DNA, the CDR3 is TGTGCCAGCAGCCAAGATACAGGCTCTGGGGCCAACGTCCTGACTTTC.

V and J are TRBV29-1 and TRBJ2-7, with D maybe TRBD2 (6 bases). The V end lost 2 bases, the J end lost 2 bases, and 16 bases lay between the germline ends. Germline V gene lookup returns CDR1 SQVTM and CDR2 ANQGSEA. The length of the CDR3 is 15 residues. Here the CDR3 DNA reads TGCAGCGTTGAAAGTAGCGGAACAAGGCCCTACGAGCAGTACTTC. It translates to CSVESSGTRPYEQYF.

This chain uses TRBV7-8 with TRBJ2-1; D might be TRBD2 (5 bases). This CDR3 has 15 residues. The ends were cut back, 0 bases at V and 6 bases at J, with 12 bases in the middle. The V gene's germline CDR1 is SGHVS and CDR2 FQNEAQ. Here the CDR3 DNA reads TGTGCCAGCAGCTTAGCGGGAGAGTTTATCAATGAGCAGTTCTTC. Amino acids: CASSLAGEFINEQFF.

The chain employs TRBV14 and TRBJ2-1, with D maybe TRBD2 (7 bases). CDR1 and CDR2 (germline): SGHDN, FVKESK. The CDR3 covers 16 residues. V was cut by 4 bases and J by 7 bases, with 20 bases left in between. The CDR3 loop is CASSPAKGEGPNEQFF. The CDR3 DNA follows: TGTGCCAGCAGCCCAGCAAAGGGGGAGGGCCCGAATGAGCAGTTCTTC.